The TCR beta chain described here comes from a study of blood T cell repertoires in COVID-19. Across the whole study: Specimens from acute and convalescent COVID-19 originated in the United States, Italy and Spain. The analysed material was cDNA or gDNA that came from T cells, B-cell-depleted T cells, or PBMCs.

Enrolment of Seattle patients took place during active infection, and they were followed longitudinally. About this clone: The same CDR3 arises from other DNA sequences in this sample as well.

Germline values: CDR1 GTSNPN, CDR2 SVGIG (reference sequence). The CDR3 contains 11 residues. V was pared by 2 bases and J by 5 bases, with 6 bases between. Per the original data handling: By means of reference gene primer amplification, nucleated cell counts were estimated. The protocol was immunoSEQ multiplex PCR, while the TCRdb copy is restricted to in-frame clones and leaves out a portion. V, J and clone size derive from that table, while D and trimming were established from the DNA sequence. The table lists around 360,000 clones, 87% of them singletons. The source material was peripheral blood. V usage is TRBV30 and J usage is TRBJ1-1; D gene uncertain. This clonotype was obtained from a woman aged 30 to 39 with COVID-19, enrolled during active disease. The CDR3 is CAWSSGTEAFF. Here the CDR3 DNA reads TGTGCCTGGAGTTCCGGGACTGAAGCTTTCTTT. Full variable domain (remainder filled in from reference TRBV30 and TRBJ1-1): SQTIHQWPATLVQPVGSPLSLECTVEGTSNPNLYWYRQAAGRGLQLLFYSVGIGQISSEVPQNLSASRPQDRQFILSSKKLLLSDSGFYLCAWSSGTEAFFGQGTRLTVV.